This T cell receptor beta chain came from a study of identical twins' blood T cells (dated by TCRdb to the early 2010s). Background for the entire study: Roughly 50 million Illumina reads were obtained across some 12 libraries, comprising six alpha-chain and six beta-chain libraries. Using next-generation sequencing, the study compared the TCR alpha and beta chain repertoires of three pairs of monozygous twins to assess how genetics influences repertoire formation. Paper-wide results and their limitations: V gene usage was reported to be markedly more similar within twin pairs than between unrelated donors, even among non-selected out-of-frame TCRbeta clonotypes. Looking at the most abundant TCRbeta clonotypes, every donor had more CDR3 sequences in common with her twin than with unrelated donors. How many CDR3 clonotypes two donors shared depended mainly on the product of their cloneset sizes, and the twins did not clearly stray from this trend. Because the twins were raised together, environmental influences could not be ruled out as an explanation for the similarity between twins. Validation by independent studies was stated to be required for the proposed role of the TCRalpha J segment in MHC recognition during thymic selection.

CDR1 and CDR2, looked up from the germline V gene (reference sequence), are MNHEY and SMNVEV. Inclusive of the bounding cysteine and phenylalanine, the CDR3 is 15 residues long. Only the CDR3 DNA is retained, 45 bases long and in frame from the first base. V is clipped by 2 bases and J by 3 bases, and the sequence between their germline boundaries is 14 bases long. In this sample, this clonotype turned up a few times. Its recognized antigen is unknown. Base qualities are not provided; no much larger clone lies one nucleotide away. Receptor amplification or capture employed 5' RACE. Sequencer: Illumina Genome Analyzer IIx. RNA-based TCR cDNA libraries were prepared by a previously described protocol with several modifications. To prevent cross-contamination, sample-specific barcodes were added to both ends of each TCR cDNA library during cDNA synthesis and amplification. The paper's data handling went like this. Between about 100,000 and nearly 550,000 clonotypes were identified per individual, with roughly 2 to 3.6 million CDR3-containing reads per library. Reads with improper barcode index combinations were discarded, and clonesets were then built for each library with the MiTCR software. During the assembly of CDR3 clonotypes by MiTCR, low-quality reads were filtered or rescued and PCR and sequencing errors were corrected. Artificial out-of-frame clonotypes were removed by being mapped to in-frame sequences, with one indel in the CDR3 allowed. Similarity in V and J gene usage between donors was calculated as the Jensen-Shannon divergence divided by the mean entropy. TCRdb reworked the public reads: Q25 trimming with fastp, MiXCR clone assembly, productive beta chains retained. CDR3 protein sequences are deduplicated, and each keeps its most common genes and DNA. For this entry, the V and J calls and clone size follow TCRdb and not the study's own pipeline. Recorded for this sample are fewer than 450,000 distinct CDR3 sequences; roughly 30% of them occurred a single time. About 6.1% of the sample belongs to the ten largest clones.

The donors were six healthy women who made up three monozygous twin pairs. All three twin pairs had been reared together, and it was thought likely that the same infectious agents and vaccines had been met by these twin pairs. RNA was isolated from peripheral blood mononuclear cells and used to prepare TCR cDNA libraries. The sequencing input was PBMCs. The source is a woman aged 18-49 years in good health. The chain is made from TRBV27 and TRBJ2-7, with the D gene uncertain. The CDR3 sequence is CASSLGSAALYEQYF. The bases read TGTGCCAGCAGTTTAGGGTCGGCAGCGCTCTACGAGCAGTACTTC.